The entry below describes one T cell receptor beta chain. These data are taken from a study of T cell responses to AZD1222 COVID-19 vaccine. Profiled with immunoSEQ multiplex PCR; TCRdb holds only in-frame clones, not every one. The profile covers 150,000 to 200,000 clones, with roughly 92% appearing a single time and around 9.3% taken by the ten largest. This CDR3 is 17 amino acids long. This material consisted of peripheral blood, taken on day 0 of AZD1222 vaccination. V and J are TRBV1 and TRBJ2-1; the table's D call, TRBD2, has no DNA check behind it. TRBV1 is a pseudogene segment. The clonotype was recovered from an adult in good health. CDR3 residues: CTSSQDRVVAGVDEQFF. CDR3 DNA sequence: TGCACCAGCAGCCAAGATAGGGTGGTAGCGGGAGTAGATGAGCAGTTCTTC.